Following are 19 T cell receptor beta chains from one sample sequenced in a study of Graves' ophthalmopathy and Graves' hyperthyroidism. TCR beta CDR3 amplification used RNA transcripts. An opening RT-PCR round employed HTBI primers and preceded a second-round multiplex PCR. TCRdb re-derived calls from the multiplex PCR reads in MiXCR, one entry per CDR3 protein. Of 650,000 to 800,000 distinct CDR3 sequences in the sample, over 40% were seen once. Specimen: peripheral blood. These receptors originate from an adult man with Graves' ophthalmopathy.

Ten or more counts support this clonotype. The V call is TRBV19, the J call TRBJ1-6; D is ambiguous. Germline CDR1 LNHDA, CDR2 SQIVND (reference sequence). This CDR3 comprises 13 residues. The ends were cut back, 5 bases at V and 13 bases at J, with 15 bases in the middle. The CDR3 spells CASSALPNPPLHF. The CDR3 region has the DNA TGTGCCAGTAGTGCCCTCCCCAATCCTCCCCTCCACTTT.

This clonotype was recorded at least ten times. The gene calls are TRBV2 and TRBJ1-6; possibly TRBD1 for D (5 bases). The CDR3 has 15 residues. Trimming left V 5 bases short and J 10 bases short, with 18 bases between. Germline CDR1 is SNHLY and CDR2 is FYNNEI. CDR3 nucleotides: TGTGCCAGCAGTTTGGGGACGGCGATGGGGTCACCCCTCCACTTT. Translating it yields CASSLGTAMGSPLHF. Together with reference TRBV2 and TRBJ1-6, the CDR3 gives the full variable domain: EPEVTQTPSHQVTQMGQEVILRCVPISNHLYFYWYRQILGQKVEFLVSFYNNEISEKSEIFDDQFSVERPDGSNFTLKIRSTKLEDSAMYFCASSLGTAMGSPLHFGNGTRLTVT.

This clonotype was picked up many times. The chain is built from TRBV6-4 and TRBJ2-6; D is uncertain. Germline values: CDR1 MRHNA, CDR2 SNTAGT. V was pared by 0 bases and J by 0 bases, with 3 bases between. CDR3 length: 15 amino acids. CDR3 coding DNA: TGTGCCAGCAGTGACTCAGTCTCTGGGGCCAACGTCCTGACTTTC. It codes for CASSDSVSGANVLTF.

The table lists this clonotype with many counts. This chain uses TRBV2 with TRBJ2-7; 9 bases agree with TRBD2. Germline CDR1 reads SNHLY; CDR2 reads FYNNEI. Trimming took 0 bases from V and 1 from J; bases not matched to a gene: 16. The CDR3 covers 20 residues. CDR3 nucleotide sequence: TGTGCCAGCAGTGAAGCGCTTTCCCCTAGCGGGGTTGTTTTATCCTACGAGCAGTACTTC. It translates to CASSEALSPSGVVLSYEQYF. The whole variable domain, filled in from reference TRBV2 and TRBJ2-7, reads EPEVTQTPSHQVTQMGQEVILRCVPISNHLYFYWYRQILGQKVEFLVSFYNNEISEKSEIFDDQFSVERPDGSNFTLKIRSTKLEDSAMYFCASSEALSPSGVVLSYEQYFGPGTRLTVT.

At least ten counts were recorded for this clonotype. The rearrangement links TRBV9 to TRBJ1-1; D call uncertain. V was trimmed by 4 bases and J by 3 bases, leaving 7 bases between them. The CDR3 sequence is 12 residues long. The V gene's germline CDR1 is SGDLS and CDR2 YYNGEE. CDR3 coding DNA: TGTGCCAGCAGCACCGGAGACACTGAAGCTTTCTTT. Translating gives CASSTGDTEAFF.

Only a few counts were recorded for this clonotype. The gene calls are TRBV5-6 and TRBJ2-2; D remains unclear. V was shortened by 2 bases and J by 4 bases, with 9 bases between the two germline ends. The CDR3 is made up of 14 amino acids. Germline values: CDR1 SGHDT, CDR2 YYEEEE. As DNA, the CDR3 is TGTGCCAGCAGCTTTGGATCCCCCACCGGGGAGCTGTTTTTT. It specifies CASSFGSPTGELFF. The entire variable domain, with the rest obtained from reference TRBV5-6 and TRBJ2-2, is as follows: DAGVTQSPTHLIKTRGQQVTLRCSPKSGHDTVSWYQQALGQGPQFIFQYYEEEERQRGNFPDRFSGHQFPNYSSELNVNALLLGDSALYLCASSFGSPTGELFFGEGSRLTVL.

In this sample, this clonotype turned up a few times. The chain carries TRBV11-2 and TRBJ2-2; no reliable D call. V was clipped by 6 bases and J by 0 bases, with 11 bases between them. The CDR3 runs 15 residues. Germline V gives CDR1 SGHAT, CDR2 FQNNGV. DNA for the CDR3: TGTGCCAGCAGTTTATCCAGGCCGAACACCGGGGAGCTGTTTTTT. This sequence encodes CASSLSRPNTGELFF.

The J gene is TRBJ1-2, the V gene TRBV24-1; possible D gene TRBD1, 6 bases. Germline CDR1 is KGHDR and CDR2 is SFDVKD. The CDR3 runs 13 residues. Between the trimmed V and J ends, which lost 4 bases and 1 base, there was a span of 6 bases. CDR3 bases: TGTGCCACCAGTGAGGACAGTAACTATGGCTACACCTTC. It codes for CATSEDSNYGYTF.

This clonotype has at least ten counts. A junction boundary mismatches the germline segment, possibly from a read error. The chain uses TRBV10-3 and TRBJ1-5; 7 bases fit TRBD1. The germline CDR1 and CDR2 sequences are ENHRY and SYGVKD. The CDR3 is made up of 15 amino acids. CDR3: CASSGDRVGNQPQHF. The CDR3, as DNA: TGTGCCAGCAGTGGCGACAGGGTTGGCAATCAGCCCCAGCATTTT.

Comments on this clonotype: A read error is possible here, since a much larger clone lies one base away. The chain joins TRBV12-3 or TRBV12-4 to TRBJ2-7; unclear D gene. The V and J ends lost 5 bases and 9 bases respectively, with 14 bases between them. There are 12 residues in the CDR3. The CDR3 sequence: CASSRPLHGQYF. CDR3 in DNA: TGTGCCAGCAGTCGTCCCCTGCACGGGCAGTACTTC.

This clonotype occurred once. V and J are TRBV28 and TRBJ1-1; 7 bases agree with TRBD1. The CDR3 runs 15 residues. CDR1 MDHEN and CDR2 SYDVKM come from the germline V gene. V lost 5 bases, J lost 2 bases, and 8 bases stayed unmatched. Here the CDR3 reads CASSNYRGPNTEAFF. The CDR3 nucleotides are TGTGCCAGCAGTAATTACAGGGGACCTAACACTGAAGCTTTCTTT.

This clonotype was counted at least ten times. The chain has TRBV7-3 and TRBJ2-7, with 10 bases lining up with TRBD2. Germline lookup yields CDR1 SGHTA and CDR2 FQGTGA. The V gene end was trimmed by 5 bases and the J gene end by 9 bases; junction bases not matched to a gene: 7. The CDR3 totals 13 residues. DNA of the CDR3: TGTGCCAGCAGCCCCTTCAGCGGGGGGGGGCAGTACTTC. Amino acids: CASSPFSGGGQYF.

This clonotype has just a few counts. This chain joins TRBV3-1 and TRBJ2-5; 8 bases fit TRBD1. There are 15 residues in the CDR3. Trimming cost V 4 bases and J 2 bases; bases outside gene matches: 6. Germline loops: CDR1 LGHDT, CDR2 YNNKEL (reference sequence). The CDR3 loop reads CASSPGTGPQETQYF. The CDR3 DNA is TGTGCCAGCAGCCCGGGGACAGGACCACAAGAGACCCAGTACTTC.

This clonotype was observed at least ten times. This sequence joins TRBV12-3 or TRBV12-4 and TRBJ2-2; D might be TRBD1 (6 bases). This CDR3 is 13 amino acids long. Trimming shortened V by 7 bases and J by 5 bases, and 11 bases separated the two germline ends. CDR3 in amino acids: CASNPDRTGELFF. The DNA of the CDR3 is TGTGCCAGCAACCCTGACAGGACCGGGGAGCTGTTTTTT.

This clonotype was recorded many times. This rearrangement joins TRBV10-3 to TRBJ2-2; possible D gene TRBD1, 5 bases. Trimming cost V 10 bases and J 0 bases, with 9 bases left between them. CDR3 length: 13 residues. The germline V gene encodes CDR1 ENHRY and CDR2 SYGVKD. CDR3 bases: TGTGCCACCATACAGGCGAACACCGGGGAGCTGTTTTTT. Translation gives CATIQANTGELFF.

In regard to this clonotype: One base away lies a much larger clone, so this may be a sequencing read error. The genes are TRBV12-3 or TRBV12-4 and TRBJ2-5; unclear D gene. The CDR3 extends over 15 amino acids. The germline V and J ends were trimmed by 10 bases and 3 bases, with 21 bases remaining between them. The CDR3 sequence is CAIQVDGIRKETQYF. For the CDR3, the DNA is TGTGCCATCCAGGTGGACGGAATCCGCAAAGAGACCCAGTACTTC.

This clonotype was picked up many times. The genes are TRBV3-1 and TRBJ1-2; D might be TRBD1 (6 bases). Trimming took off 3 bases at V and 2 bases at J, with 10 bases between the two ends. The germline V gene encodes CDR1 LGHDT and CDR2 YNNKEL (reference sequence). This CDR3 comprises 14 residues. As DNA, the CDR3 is TGTGCCAGCAGCCAGAGGGACAAGAACTATGGCTACACCTTC. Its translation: CASSQRDKNYGYTF.

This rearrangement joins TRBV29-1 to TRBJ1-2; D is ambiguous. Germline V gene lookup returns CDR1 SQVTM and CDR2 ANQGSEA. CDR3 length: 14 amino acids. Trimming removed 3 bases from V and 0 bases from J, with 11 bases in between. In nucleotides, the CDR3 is TGCAGCGTTGATCTTGGAGGTCCTAACTATGGCTACACCTTC. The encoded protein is CSVDLGGPNYGYTF.

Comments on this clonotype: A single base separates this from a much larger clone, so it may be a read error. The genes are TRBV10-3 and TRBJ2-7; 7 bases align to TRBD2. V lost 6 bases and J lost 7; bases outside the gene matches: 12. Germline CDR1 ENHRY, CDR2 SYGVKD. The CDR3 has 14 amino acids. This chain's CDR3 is CAISGTNGSREQYF. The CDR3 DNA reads TGTGCCATCAGCGGGACTAACGGCTCTCGGGAGCAGTACTTC.